This TCR beta chain comes out of a study of beta chain features in type 1 diabetes. Study context: Examination covered around 98,000,000 sorted cells spanning all samples.

By way of CD45RO/CCR7/CD25/CD127/CD95/CD27, the CD4+ regulatory, stem cell-like memory, central memory and naive cells were sorted. Post-sort purity exceeded 95% for all sorted populations. Points from the study as a whole: Among patients with Type 1 diabetes, TCRB CDR3s were moderately but significantly shorter in every one of the four CD4+ subsets. The influence of HLA type on TCRB rearrangement stayed undetermined.

Trimming took off 5 bases at V and 4 bases at J, with 12 bases between the two ends. Germline CDR1 and CDR2: SGHRS and YFSETQ. There are 13 residues in the CDR3. What was sequenced were expressed TCRB transcripts, since all of the isolated RNA had been reverse transcribed. Only in-frame clones appear in the TCRdb table, and some are missing; sequencing was by immunoSEQ multiplex PCR. The sample has 600,000 to 700,000 clones, around 12% seen once; the top ten hold around 0.12%. Concerning this clone itself: Its target is unknown.

Specimen: naive CD4+ T cells from blood. The chain recombines TRBV5-1 with TRBJ1-2; D is ambiguous. This sequence was found in a man aged 25-40 years with type 1 diabetes. This CDR3 is CASSDGFGYGYTF. CDR3 DNA: TGCGCCAGCAGTGACGGGTTCGGCTATGGCTACACCTTC.